This T cell receptor beta chain originates from a study of tumor and adjacent non-tumor tissue in lung cancer. This sample's RNA came from whole unsorted tissue. This non-tumor lung sample came from over 3 cm beyond the tumor edge. Germline CDR1 and CDR2: SEHNR and FQNEAQ (reference sequence). V lost 5 bases to trimming and J lost 1 base, with 20 bases between them. This CDR3 is built from 17 residues. A modified ARM-PCR protocol with three rounds of nested PCR amplified TCRbeta. TCRdb analysed the multiplex PCR reads with MiXCR anew, one entry per CDR3 protein. This sample has roughly 90,000 distinct CDR3 sequences, with 75% to 85% found just once. This clonotype was counted only a few times. A read error may explain this, as a much larger clone is one base away.

This chain connects TRBV7-9 to TRBJ2-5, with D possibly being TRBD2 (6 bases). This clonotype was sampled from a woman between 45 and 60 years old with non-small cell lung cancer. The sequenced sample was distant non-tumor lung tissue. CDR3 loop: CASSPRLVGAPQETQYF. CDR3 nucleotides: TGTGCCAGCAGCCCCAGACTAGTGGGAGCCCCCCAAGAGACCCAGTACTTC. Drawing the rest from reference TRBV7-9 and TRBJ2-5, the complete variable domain is DTGVSQNPRHKITKRGQNVTFRCDPISEHNRLYWYRQTLGQGPEFLTYFQNEAQLEKSRLLSDRFSAERPKGSFSTLEIQRTEQGDSAMYLCASSPRLVGAPQETQYFGPGTRLLVL.